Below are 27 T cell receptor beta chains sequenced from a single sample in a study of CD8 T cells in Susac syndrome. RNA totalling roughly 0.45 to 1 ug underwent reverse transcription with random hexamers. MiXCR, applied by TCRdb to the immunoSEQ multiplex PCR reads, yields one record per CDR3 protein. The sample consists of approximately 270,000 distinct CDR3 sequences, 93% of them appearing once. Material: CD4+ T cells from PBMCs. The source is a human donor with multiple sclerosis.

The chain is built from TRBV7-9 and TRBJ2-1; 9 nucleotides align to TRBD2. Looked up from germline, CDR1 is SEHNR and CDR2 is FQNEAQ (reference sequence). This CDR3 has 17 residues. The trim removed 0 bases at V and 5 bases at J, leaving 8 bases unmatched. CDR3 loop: CASSLARRLAGNNEQFF. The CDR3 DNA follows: TGTGCCAGCAGCTTAGCGCGTCGGCTAGCGGGGAACAATGAGCAGTTCTTC.

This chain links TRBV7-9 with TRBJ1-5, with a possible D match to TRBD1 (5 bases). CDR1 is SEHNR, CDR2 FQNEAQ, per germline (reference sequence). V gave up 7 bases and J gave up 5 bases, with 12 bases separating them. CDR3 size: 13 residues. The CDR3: CASNQQGDQPQHF. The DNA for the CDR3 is TGTGCCAGCAACCAACAAGGGGATCAGCCCCAGCATTTT.

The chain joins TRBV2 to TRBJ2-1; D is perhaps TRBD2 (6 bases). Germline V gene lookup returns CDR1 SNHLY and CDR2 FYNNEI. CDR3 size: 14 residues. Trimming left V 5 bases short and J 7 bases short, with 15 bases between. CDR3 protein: CASSPWGTENEQFF. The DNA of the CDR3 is TGTGCCAGCAGTCCATGGGGGACTGAGAATGAGCAGTTCTTC.

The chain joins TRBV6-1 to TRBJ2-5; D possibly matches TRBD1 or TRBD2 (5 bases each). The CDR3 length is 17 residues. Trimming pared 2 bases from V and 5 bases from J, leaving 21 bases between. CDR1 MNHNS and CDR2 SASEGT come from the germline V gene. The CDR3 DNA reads TGTGCCAGCAGTGAAAGCAGGGCCCGGAAATGGAGGGAGACCCAGTACTTC. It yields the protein CASSESRARKWRETQYF.

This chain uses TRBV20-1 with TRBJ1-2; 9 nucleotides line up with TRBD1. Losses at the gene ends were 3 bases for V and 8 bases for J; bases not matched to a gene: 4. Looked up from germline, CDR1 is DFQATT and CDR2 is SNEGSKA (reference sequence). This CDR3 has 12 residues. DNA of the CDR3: TGCAGTGCTAGGCGGGACAGGGACGGCTACACCTTC. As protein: CSARRDRDGYTF.

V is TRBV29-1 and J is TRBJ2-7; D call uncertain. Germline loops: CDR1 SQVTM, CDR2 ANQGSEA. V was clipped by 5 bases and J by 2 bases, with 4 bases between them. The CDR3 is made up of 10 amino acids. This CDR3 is CSVLTYEQYF. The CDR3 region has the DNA TGCAGCGTTTTGACCTACGAGCAGTACTTC.

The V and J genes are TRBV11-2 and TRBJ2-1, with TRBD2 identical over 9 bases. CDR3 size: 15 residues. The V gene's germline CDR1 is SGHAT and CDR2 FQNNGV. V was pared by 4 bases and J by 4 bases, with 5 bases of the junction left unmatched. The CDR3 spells CASSSLAGEYNEQFF. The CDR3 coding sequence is TGTGCCAGCAGCTCACTAGCGGGCGAATACAATGAGCAGTTCTTC.

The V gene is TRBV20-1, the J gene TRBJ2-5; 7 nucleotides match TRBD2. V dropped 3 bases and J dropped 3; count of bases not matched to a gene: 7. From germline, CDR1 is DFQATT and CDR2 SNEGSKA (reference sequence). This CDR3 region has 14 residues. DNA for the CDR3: TGCAGTGCTAGTGGGACGGGGGGAGAAGAGACCCAGTACTTC. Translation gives CSASGTGGEETQYF.

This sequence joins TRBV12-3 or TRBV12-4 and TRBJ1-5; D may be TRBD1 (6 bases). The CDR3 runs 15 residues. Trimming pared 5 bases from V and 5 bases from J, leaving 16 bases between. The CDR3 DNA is TGTGCCAGCAGTCTAGGGGGGACACCAGATCAGCCCCAGCATTTT. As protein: CASSLGGTPDQPQHF.

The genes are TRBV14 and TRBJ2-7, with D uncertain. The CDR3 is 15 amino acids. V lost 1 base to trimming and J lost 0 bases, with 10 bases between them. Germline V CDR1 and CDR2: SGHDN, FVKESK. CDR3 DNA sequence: TGTGCCAGCAGCCAAGGGCGGCAGTCCTCCTACGAGCAGTACTTC. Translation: CASSQGRQSSYEQYF.

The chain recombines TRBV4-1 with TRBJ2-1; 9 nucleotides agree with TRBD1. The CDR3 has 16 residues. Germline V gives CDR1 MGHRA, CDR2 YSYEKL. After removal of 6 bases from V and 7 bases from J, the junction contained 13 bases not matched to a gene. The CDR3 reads CASRLTRDRARNEQFF. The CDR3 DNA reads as TGCGCCAGCAGACTAACCCGGGACAGGGCGCGGAATGAGCAGTTCTTC.

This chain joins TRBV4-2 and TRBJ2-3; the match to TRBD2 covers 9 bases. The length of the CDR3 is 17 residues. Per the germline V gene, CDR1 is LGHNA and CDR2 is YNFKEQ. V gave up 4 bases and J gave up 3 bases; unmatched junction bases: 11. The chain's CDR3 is CASSPGGREGRTDTQYF. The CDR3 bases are TGTGCCAGCAGCCCCGGGGGGCGGGAGGGCCGGACAGATACGCAGTATTTT.

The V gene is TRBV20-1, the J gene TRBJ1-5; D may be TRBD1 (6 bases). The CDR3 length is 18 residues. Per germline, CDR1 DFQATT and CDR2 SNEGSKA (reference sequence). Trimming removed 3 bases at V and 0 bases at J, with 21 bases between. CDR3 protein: CSASLAGALTNSNQPQHF. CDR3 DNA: TGCAGTGCTAGTCTCGCAGGGGCCCTTACCAATAGCAATCAGCCCCAGCATTTT.

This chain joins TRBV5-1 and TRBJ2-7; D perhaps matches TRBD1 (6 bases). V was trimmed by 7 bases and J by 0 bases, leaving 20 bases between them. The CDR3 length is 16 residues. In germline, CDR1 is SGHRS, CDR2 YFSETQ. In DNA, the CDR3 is TGCGCCAGCTCTAGGACAGCCCAAGTTCCCTCCTACGAGCAGTACTTC. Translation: CASSRTAQVPSYEQYF.

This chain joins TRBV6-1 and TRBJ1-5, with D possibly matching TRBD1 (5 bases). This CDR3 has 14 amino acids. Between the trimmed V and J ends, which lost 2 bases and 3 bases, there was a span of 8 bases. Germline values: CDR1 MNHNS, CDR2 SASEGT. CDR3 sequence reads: CASSERGNNQPQHF. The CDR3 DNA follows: TGTGCCAGCAGTGAACGGGGGAACAATCAGCCCCAGCATTTT.

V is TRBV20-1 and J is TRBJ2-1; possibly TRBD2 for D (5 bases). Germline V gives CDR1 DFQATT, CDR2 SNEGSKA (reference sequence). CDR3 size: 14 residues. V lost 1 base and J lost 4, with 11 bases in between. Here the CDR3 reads CSARVGVGYNEQFF. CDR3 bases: TGCAGTGCTAGAGTCGGGGTCGGTTACAATGAGCAGTTCTTC.

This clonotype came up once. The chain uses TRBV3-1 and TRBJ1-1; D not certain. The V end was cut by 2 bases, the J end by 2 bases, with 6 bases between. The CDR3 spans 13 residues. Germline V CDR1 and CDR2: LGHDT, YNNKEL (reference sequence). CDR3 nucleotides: TGTGCCAGCAGCCAATACAGCAACACTGAAGCTTTCTTT. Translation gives CASSQYSNTEAFF.

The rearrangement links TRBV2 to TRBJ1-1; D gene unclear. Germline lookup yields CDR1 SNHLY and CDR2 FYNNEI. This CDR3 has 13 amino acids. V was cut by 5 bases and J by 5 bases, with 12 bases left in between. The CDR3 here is CASSSSGRTEAFF. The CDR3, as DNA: TGTGCCAGCAGTTCATCTGGAAGGACTGAAGCTTTCTTT.

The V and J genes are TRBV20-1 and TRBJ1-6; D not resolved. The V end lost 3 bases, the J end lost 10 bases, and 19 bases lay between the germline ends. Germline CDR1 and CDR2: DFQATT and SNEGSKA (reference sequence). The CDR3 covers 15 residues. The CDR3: CSASRGTAWESPLHF. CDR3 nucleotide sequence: TGCAGTGCTAGTCGAGGAACGGCTTGGGAATCACCCCTCCACTTT.

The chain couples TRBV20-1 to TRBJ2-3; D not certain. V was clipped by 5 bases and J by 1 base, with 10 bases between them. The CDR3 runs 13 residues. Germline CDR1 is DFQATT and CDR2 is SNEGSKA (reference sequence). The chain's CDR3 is CSAFRTGTDTQYF. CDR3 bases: TGCAGTGCTTTCCGGACCGGCACAGATACGCAGTATTTT.

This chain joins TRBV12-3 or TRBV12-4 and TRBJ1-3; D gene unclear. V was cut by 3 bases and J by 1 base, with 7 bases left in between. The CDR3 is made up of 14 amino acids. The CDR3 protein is CASSFIGSGNTIYF. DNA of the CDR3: TGTGCCAGCAGTTTCATCGGTTCTGGAAACACCATATATTTT.

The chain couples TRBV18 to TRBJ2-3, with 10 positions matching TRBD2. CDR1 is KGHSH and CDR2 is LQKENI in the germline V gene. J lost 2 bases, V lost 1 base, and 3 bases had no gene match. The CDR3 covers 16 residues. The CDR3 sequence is CASSPLAGGLTDTQYF. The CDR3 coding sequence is TGTGCCAGCTCACCACTAGCGGGGGGCCTCACAGATACGCAGTATTTT.

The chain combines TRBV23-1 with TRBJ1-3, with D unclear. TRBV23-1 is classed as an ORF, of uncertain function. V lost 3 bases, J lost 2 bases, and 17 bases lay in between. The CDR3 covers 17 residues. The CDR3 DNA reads TGCGCCAGCAGTCATCGCCCCTCGGCTTTCACTGGAAACACCATATATTTT. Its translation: CASSHRPSAFTGNTIYF.

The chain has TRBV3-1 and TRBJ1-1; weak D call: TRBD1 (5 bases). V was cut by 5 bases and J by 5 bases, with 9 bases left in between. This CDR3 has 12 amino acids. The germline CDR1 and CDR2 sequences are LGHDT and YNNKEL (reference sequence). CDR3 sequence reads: CASSGGATEAFF. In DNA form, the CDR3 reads TGTGCCAGCAGCGGAGGGGCAACTGAAGCTTTCTTT.

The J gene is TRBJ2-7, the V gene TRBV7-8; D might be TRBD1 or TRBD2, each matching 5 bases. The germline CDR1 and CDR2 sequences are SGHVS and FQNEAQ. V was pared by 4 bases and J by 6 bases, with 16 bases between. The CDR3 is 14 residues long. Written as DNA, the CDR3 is TGTGCCAGCAGCTCAGGTGAGGGGTCTGGCGAGCAGTACGTC. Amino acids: CASSSGEGSGEQYV.

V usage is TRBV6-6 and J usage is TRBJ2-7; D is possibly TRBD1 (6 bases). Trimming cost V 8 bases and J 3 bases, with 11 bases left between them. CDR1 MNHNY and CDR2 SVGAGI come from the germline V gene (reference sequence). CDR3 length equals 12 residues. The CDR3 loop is CASSAQGYEQYV. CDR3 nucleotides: TGTGCCAGCTCCGCACAGGGCTACGAGCAGTACGTC.

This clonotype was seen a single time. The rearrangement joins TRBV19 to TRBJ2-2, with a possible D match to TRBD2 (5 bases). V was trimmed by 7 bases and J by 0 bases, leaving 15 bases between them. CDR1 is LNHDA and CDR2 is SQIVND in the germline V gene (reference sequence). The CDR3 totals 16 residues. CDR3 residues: CASTLPSGTNTGELFF. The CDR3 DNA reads TGTGCCAGTACCCTCCCTTCCGGGACGAACACCGGGGAGCTGTTTTTT.